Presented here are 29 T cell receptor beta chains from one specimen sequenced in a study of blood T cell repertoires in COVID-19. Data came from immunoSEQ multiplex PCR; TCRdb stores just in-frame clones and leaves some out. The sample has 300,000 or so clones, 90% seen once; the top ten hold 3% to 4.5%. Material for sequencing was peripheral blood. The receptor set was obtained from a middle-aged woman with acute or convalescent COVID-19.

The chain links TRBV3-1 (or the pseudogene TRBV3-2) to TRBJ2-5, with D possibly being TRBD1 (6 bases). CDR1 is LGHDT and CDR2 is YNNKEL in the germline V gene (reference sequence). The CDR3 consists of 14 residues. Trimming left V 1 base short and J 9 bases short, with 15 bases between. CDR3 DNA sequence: TGTGCCAGCAGCCAAGTCAGGGGAGATAAGGCCCAGTACTTC. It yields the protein CASSQVRGDKAQYF.

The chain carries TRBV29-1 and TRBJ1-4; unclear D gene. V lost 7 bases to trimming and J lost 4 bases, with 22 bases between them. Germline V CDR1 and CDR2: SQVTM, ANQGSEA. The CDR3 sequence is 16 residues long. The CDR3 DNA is TGCAGCGCGAAGATCGGCCCCCTGAGGGTTAATGAAAAACTGTTTTTT. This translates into CSAKIGPLRVNEKLFF. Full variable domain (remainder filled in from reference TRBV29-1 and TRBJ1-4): SAVISQKPSRDICQRGTSLTIQCQVDSQVTMMFWYRQQPGQSLTLIATANQGSEATYESGFVIDKFPISRPNLTFSTLTVSNMSPEDSSIYLCSAKIGPLRVNEKLFFGSGTQLSVL.

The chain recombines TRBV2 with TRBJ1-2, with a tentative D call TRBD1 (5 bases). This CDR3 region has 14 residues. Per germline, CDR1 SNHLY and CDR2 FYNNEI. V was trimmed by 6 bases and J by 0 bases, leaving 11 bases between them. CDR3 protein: CASRADITNYGYTF. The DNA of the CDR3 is TGTGCCAGCAGGGCGGACATAACTAACTATGGCTACACCTTC.

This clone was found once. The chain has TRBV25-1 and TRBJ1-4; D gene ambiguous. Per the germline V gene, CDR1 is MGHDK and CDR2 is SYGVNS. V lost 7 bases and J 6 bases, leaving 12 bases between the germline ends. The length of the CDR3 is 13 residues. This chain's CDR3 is CASNEPRHEKLFF. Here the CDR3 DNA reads TGTGCCAGCAACGAACCTAGACATGAAAAACTGTTTTTT.

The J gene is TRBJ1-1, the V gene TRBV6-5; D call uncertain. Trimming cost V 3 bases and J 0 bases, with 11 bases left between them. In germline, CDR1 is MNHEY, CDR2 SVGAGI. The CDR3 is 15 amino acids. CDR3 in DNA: TGTGCCAGCAGTTATCGACACGGGATGAACACTGAAGCTTTCTTT. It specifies CASSYRHGMNTEAFF.

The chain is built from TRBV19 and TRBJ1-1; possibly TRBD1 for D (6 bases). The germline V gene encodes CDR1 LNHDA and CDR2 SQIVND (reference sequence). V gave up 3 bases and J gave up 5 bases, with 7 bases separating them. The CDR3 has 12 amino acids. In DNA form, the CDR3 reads TGTGCCAGTAGTATGAGGGGGACTGAAGCTTTCTTT. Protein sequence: CASSMRGTEAFF.

CDR3 sequence reads: CASSSGNYGYTF. Here the CDR3 DNA reads TGTGCCAGCAGCTCCGGGAACTATGGCTACACCTTC. The chain is built from TRBV5-4 and TRBJ1-2; D gene uncertain. V was pared by 3 bases and J by 2 bases, with 5 bases between. The CDR3 sequence is 12 residues long. Germline V CDR1 and CDR2: SGHNT, YYREEE (reference sequence). The full variable domain, its missing parts supplied by reference TRBV5-4 and TRBJ1-2, is ETGVTQSPTHLIKTRGQQVTLRCSSQSGHNTVSWYQQALGQGPQFIFQYYREEENGRGNFPPRFSGLQFPNYSSELNVNALELDDSALYLCASSSGNYGYTFGSGTRLTVV.

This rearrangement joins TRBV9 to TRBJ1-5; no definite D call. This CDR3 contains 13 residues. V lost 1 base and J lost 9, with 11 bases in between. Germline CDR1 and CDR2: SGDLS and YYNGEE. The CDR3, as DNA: TGTGCCAGCAGCGTATTAGAGGTGGGGCCCCAGCATTTT. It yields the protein CASSVLEVGPQHF.

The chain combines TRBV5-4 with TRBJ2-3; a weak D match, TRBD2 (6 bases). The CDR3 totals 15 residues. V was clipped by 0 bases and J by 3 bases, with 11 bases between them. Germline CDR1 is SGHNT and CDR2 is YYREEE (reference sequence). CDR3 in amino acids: CASSLGSRGTDTQYF. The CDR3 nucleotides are TGTGCCAGCAGCTTGGGTAGTCGGGGGACAGATACGCAGTATTTT.

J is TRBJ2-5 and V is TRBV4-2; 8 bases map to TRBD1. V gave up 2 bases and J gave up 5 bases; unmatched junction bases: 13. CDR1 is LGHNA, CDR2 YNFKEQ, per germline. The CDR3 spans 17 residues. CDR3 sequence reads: CASSQLGQGRGPETQYF. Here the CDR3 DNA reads TGTGCCAGCAGCCAACTTGGACAGGGAAGAGGCCCTGAGACCCAGTACTTC.

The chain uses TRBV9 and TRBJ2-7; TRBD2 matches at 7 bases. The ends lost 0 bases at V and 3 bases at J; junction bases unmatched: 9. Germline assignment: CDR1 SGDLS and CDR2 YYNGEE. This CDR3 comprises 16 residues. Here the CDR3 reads CASSVVIRGVSYEQYV. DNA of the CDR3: TGTGCCAGCAGCGTAGTCATTCGGGGGGTTAGCTACGAGCAGTACGTC.

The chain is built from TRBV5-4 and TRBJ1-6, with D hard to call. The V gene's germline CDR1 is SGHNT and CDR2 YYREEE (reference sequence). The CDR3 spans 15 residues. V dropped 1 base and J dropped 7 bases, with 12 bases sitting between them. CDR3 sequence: CASSLNNLPNSPLHF. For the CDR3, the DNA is TGTGCCAGCAGCTTGAATAACTTACCAAATTCACCCCTCCACTTT.

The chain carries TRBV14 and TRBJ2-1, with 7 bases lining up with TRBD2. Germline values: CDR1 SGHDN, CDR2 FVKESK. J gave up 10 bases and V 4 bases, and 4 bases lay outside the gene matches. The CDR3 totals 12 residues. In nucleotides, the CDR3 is TGTGCCAGCAGCCGGGGGGGTCTGGAGCAGTTCTTC. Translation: CASSRGGLEQFF.

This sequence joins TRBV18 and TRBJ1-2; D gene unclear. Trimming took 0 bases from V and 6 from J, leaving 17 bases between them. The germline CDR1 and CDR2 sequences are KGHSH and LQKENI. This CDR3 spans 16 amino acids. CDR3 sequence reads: CASSPPEGITHNGYTF. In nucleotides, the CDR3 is TGTGCCAGCTCACCACCGGAGGGCATCACCCACAATGGCTACACCTTC.

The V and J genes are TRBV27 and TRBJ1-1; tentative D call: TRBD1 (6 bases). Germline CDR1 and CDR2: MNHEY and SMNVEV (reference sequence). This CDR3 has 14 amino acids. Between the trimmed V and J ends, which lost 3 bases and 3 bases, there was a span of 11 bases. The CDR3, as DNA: TGTGCCAGCAGTTTGGCAGGGGTCCACACTGAAGCTTTCTTT. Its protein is CASSLAGVHTEAFF.

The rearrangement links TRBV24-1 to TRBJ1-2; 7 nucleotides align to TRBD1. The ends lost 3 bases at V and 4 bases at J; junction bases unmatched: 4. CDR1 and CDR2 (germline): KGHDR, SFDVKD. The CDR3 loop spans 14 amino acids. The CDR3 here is CATSDPTGSYGYTF. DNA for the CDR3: TGTGCCACCAGTGATCCGACAGGGAGCTATGGCTACACCTTC.

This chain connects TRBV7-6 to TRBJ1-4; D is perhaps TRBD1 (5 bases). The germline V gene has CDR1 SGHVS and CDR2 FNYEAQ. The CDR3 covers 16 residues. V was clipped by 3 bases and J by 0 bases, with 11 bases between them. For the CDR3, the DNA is TGTGCCAGCAGCTTGCGGGACCGCGCAACTAATGAAAAACTGTTTTTT. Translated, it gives CASSLRDRATNEKLFF.

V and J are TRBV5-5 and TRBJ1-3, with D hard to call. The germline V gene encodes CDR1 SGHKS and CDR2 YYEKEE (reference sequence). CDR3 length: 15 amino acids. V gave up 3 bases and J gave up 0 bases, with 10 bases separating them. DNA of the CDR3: TGTGCCAGCAGCTCAGAGGGCGGCTCTGGAAACACCATATATTTT. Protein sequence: CASSSEGGSGNTIYF.

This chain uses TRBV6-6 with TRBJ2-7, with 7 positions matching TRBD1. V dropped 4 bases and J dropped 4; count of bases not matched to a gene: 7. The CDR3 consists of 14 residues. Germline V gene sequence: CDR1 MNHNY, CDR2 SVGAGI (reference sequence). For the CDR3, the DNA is TGTGCCAGCAGTTCACCCCCAGGGGGATACGAGCAGTACGTC. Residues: CASSSPPGGYEQYV.

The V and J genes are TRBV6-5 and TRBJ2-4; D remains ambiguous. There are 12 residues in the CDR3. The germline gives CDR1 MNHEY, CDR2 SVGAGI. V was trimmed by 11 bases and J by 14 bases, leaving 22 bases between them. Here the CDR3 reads CAVSSEVSREYF. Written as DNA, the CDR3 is TGTGCCGTCTCATCTGAAGTAAGCCGGGAGTACTTC.

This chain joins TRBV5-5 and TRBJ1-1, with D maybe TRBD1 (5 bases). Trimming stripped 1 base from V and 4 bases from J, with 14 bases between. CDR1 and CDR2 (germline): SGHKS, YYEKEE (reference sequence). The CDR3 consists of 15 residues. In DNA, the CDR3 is TGTGCCAGCAGCTTGCGCGGGGGAACGGGCACTGAAGCTTTCTTT. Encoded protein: CASSLRGGTGTEAFF.

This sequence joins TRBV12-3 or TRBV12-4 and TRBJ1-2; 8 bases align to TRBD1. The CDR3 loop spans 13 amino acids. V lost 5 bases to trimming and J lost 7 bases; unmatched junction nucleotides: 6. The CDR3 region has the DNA TGTGCCAGCAGTGATACAGGGGGTAGTGGCTACACCTTC. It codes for CASSDTGGSGYTF.

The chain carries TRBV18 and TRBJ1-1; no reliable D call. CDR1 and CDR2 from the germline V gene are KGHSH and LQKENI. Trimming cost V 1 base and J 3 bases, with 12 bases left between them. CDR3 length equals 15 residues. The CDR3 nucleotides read TGTGCCAGCTCACCACTAGGTATGAGGGACACTGAAGCTTTCTTT. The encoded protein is CASSPLGMRDTEAFF.

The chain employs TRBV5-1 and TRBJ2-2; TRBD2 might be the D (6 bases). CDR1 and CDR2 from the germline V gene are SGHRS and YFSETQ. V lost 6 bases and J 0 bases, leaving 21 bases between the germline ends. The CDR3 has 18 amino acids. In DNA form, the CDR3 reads TGCGCCAGCATCCATATAGACGGTCCGGGAGCGAACACCGGGGAGCTGTTTTTT. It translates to CASIHIDGPGANTGELFF.

The DNA for the CDR3 is TGTGCCACCAGCAGAGATCGCGGAGCCGTCAAACAGTTCTTC. Amino acids: CATSRDRGAVKQFF. The J gene is TRBJ2-1, the V gene TRBV15; no firm D call. CDR1 and CDR2 (germline): LNHNV, YYDKDF (reference sequence). The CDR3 totals 14 residues. The V end was cut by 0 bases, the J end by 13 bases, with 16 bases between.

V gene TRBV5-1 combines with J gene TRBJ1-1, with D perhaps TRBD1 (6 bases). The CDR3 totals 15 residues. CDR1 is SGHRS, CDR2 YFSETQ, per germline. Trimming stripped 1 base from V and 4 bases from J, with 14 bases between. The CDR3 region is CASSLLRTVSTEAFF. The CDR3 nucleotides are TGCGCCAGCAGCTTGCTTCGGACAGTCAGCACTGAAGCTTTCTTT.

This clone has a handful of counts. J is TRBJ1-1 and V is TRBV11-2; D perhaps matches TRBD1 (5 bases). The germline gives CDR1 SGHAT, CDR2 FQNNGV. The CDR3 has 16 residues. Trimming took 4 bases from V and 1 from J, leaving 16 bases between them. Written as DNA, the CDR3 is TGTGCCAGCAGCTCGCCTGGGTTGGGGCGGAACACTGAAGCTTTCTTT. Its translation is CASSSPGLGRNTEAFF.

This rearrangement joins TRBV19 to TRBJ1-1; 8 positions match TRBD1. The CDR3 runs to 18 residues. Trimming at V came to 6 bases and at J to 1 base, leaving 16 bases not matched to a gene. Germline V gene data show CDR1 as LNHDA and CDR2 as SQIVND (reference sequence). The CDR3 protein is CASRHNRGLLTSNTEAFF. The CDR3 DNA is TGTGCCAGTAGGCATAACAGGGGGTTATTGACCTCGAACACTGAAGCTTTCTTT.

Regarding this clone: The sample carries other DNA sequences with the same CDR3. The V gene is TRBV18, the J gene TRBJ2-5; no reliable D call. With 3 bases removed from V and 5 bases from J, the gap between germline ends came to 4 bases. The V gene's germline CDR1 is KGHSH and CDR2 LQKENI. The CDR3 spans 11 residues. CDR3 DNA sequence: TGTGCCAGCTCACCGCGCGAGACCCAGTACTTC. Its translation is CASSPRETQYF.